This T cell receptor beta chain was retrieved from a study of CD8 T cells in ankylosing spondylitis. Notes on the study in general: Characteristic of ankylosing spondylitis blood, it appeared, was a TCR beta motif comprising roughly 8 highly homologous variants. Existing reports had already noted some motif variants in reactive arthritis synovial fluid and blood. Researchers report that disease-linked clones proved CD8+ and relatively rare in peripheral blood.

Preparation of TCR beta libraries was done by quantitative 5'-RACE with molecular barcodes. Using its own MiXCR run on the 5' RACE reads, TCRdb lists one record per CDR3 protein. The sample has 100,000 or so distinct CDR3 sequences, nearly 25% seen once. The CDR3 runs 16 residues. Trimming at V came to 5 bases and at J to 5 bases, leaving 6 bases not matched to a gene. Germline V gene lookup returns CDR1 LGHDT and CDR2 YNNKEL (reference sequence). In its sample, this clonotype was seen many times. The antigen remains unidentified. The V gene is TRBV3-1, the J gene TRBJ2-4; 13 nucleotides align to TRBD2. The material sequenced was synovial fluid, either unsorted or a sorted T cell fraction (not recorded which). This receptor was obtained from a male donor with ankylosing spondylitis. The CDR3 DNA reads TGTGCCAGCAGCGAAACTAGCGGGAGGGCCGAAAACATTCAGTACTTC. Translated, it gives CASSETSGRAENIQYF.